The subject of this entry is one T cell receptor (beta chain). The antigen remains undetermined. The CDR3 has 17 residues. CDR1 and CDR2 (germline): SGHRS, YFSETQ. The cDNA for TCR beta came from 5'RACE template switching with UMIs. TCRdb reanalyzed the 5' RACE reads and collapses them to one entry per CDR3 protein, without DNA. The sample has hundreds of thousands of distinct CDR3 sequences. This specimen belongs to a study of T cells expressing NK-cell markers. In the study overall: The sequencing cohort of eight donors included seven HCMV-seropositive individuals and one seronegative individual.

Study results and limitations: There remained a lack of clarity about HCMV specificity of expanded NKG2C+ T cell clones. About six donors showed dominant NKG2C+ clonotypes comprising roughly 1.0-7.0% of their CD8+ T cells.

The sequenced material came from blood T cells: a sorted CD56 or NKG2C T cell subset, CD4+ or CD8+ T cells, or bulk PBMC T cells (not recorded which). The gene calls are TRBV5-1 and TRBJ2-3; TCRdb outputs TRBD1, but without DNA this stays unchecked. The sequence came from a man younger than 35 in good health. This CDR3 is CASSPGTGTRSTDTQYF.